The 28 T cell receptor beta chains below come from one sample, sequenced in a study of beta chain features in type 1 diabetes. Expressed TCRB transcripts were sequenced after all isolated RNA was converted to cDNA. Profiled with immunoSEQ multiplex PCR; TCRdb holds only in-frame clones, not every one. The sample includes hundreds of thousands of clones, roughly 13% of them seen just once. Study-level findings and limits: Moderately but significantly shorter TCRB CDR3s were found in Type 1 diabetes patients in all four CD4+ subsets.

These receptors' antigens are unknown. What was sequenced was naive CD4+ T cells from blood. The receptor set was obtained from a man between 18 and 29 years old with type 1 diabetes.

V usage is TRBV18 and J usage is TRBJ1-5, with unresolved D. The CDR3 contains 12 residues. The germline V and J ends were trimmed by 2 bases and 10 bases, with 9 bases remaining between them. The germline V gene encodes CDR1 KGHSH and CDR2 LQKENI. The CDR3 sequence is CASSPNLGPQHF. CDR3 DNA: TGTGCCAGCTCACCAAATCTCGGCCCCCAGCATTTT.

This chain joins TRBV9 and TRBJ2-5; 11 bases match TRBD2. This CDR3 is 17 amino acids long. The V segment lost 3 bases and the J segment 3 bases; nucleotides outside the gene matches: 10. Germline-derived CDR1 and CDR2 are SGDLS and YYNGEE. CDR3 DNA: TGTGCCAGCAGCGCCTTAGCGGGAGGGCCCCAGGAAGAGACCCAGTACTTC. Translating gives CASSALAGGPQEETQYF.

The CDR3 loop reads CASSHISTSGRRVESYNEQFF. CDR3 DNA: TGCGCCAGCAGTCACATTTCGACTAGCGGGAGGAGAGTAGAATCCTACAATGAGCAGTTCTTC. The V and J genes are TRBV23-1 and TRBJ2-1; 13 nucleotides agree with TRBD2. TRBV23-1 is identified as an open reading frame with a role that is uncertain. The V and J ends lost 3 bases and 1 base, in that order; junction bases with no gene match: 15. The CDR3 is 21 residues long.

J is TRBJ2-1 and V is TRBV6-5, with D possibly TRBD1 on 6 matching bases. The CDR3 spans 13 residues. Germline V lookup: CDR1 MNHEY, CDR2 SVGAGI. Trimming removed 4 bases at V and 9 bases at J, with 13 bases between. CDR3 in amino acids: CASSSPGTPEQFF. Written as DNA, the CDR3 is TGTGCCAGCAGTTCCCCCGGGACACCTGAGCAGTTCTTC.

The chain links TRBV13 to TRBJ2-5, with 10 bases aligning to TRBD1. The CDR3 is made up of 16 amino acids. With 3 bases clipped from V and 5 bases from J, the junction kept 9 bases outside the gene matches. Germline-derived CDR1 and CDR2 are PRHDT and FYEKMQ (reference sequence). The CDR3 DNA reads as TGTGCCAGCAGCTTGGGATGGGACAGGGGTTTGGAGACCCAGTACTTC. Its translation: CASSLGWDRGLETQYF.

This clone was observed a few times. The genes are TRBV18 and TRBJ1-2, with 7 bases identical to TRBD1. The V gene's germline CDR1 is KGHSH and CDR2 LQKENI. V lost 5 bases and J lost 2; bases outside the gene matches: 5. The CDR3 spans 14 residues. The DNA for the CDR3 is TGTGCCAGCTCATCGGACAGGCAAAACTATGGCTACACCTTC. Encoded protein: CASSSDRQNYGYTF. The whole variable domain, remainder taken from reference TRBV18 and TRBJ1-2, is NAGVMQNPRHLVRRRGQEARLRCSPMKGHSHVYWYRQLPEEGLKFMVYLQKENIIDESGMPKERFSAEFPKEGPSILRIQQVVRGDSAAYFCASSSDRQNYGYTFGSGTRLTVV.

The rearrangement joins TRBV6-5 to TRBJ2-2; perhaps TRBD2 as D (5 bases). The germline V and J ends were trimmed by 8 bases and 1 base, with 5 bases remaining between them. The CDR3 sequence is 12 residues long. The germline gives CDR1 MNHEY, CDR2 SVGAGI. In nucleotides, the CDR3 is TGTGCCAGCCGGGGGAACACCGGGGAGCTGTTTTTT. Its translation is CASRGNTGELFF.

Only a few counts were recorded for this clone. This chain links TRBV30 with TRBJ2-3; D call uncertain. CDR1 is GTSNPN, CDR2 SVGIG, per germline (reference sequence). The V end was cut by 2 bases, the J end by 2 bases, with 11 bases between. This CDR3 has 14 residues. In DNA form, the CDR3 reads TGTGCCTGGAGTAGAGCGCGTCCCACAGATACGCAGTATTTT. It specifies CAWSRARPTDTQYF.

The table lists this clone with a few counts. The same CDR3 also results from other DNA sequences found in this sample. The CDR3 nucleotides read TGTGCCAGCAGCGCCACTAGCGGGAGTTACAATGAGCAGTTCTTC. This translates into CASSATSGSYNEQFF. This chain uses TRBV9 with TRBJ2-1, with 11 bases lining up with TRBD2. This CDR3 has 15 amino acids. The trim removed 3 bases at V and 4 bases at J, leaving 3 bases unmatched. Germline CDR1 SGDLS, CDR2 YYNGEE.

This clone was seen only a few times. The chain recombines TRBV6-6 with TRBJ2-5, with 7 bases fitting TRBD1. This CDR3 is 16 amino acids long. From germline, CDR1 is MNHNY and CDR2 SVGAGI (reference sequence). With 6 bases clipped from V and 1 base from J, the junction kept 11 bases outside the gene matches. In DNA form, the CDR3 reads TGTGCCAGCAGACCCCCTCCAGGGACAGCCCAAGAGACCCAGTACTTC. Amino acids: CASRPPPGTAQETQYF.

V gene TRBV5-1 combines with J gene TRBJ2-2; 10 positions agree with TRBD1. The CDR3 is 16 amino acids. The V gene's germline CDR1 is SGHRS and CDR2 YFSETQ. V gave up 4 bases and J gave up 4 bases; unmatched junction bases: 7. For the CDR3, the DNA is TGCGCCAGCAGCCCCCCGGGGACAGGGGCCACCGGGGAGCTGTTTTTT. Its translation: CASSPPGTGATGELFF.

This clone was seen a few times. This rearrangement joins TRBV18 to TRBJ1-2; 9 bases are shared with TRBD1. Germline CDR1 and CDR2: KGHSH and LQKENI. J lost 5 bases, V lost 0 bases, and 4 bases had no gene match. This CDR3 region has 15 residues. The CDR3 is CASSPPLGQGYGYTF. The CDR3 DNA reads as TGTGCCAGCTCACCACCGTTGGGACAGGGATATGGCTACACCTTC.

The chain joins TRBV9 to TRBJ1-6, with D possibly TRBD1 on 5 matching bases. The germline V gene has CDR1 SGDLS and CDR2 YYNGEE. V was pared by 2 bases and J by 13 bases, with 16 bases between. The CDR3 loop spans 14 amino acids. CDR3 amino acids: CASSVDSRGPPLHF. The CDR3 nucleotides read TGTGCCAGCAGCGTCGACTCGAGGGGCCCCCCCCTCCACTTT.

The table lists this clone with a few counts. The chain is built from TRBV30 and TRBJ2-5, with TRBD1 matching over 7 bases. Germline lookup yields CDR1 GTSNPN and CDR2 SVGIG (reference sequence). This CDR3 contains 13 residues. With V trimmed by 2 bases and J by 2 bases, 2 bases remained unmatched. This CDR3 reads CAWSLQGQETQYF. The CDR3 DNA sequence: TGTGCCTGGAGTTTACAGGGGCAAGAGACCCAGTACTTC.

The chain employs TRBV29-1 and TRBJ1-4; tentatively, D is TRBD1 (5 bases). The CDR3 runs to 12 residues. The V end was cut by 6 bases, the J end by 8 bases, with 13 bases between. Germline V lookup: CDR1 SQVTM, CDR2 ANQGSEA. CDR3 DNA sequence: TGCAGCGTGAAAACCGACAGAGAAAAACTGTTTTTT. Its translation: CSVKTDREKLFF.

The genes are TRBV28 and TRBJ2-6; TRBD1 matches at 9 bases. Germline assignment: CDR1 MDHEN and CDR2 SYDVKM. V lost 6 bases, J lost 1 base, and 1 base stayed unmatched. The CDR3 extends over 15 amino acids. CDR3 loop: CASRDRGSGANVLTF. Here the CDR3 DNA reads TGTGCCAGCAGGGACAGGGGATCTGGGGCCAACGTCCTGACTTTC.

This chain joins TRBV15 and TRBJ2-1, with TRBD2 identical over 9 bases. From germline, CDR1 is LNHNV and CDR2 YYDKDF (reference sequence). V was clipped by 4 bases and J by 3 bases; unmatched bases: 4. The CDR3 contains 15 residues. The CDR3 here is CATSTTSGYYNEQFF. The CDR3 coding sequence is TGTGCCACCAGCACGACTAGCGGCTACTACAATGAGCAGTTCTTC.

This clone was detected only a few times. The V and J genes are TRBV5-1 and TRBJ2-1; TRBD2 agrees at 9 bases. In germline, CDR1 is SGHRS, CDR2 YFSETQ. This CDR3 has 15 residues. V was clipped by 0 bases and J by 9 bases; unmatched bases: 7. The CDR3 here is CASSLVASGEAEQFF. For the CDR3, the DNA is TGCGCCAGCAGCTTGGTCGCTAGCGGGGAAGCTGAGCAGTTCTTC.

The chain employs TRBV9 and TRBJ1-2; 9 nucleotides line up with TRBD1. Germline V gene sequence: CDR1 SGDLS, CDR2 YYNGEE. This CDR3 has 15 amino acids. With V trimmed by 0 bases and J by 4 bases, 4 bases remained unmatched. The CDR3 loop is CASSVVGQGPYGYTF. The CDR3 DNA reads as TGTGCCAGCAGCGTAGTGGGACAGGGTCCCTATGGCTACACCTTC.

This chain joins TRBV10-3 and TRBJ2-1, with D possibly TRBD2 on 6 matching bases. Trimming took off 11 bases at V and 10 bases at J, with 15 bases between the two ends. The CDR3 is 11 residues long. Germline V gene lookup returns CDR1 ENHRY and CDR2 SYGVKD. The CDR3 loop is CAAGAGYEQFF. For the CDR3, the DNA is TGTGCCGCCGGGGCGGGGTACGAGCAGTTCTTC.

The chain combines TRBV2 with TRBJ2-3; TRBD2 is a possible D gene (5 bases). V shed 2 bases and J shed 0 bases, with 12 bases lying between them. CDR3 length equals 16 residues. Germline CDR1 SNHLY, CDR2 FYNNEI. As DNA, the CDR3 is TGTGCCAGCAGTGAACCAGGCGGGCCTAGCACAGATACGCAGTATTTT. It yields the protein CASSEPGGPSTDTQYF.

V gene TRBV11-2 combines with J gene TRBJ2-7, with D unclear. V lost 5 bases and J lost 0, with 14 bases in between. The CDR3 length is 15 residues. Germline V lookup: CDR1 SGHAT, CDR2 FQNNGV. The CDR3: CASSIFQATSYEQYF. In DNA form, the CDR3 reads TGTGCCAGCAGCATCTTCCAGGCGACCTCCTACGAGCAGTACTTC.

This clone has a handful of counts. This chain's CDR3 is CASSSSRFGSHGYTF. CDR3 sequence (DNA): TGTGCCAGCAGTTCCTCCAGGTTCGGGTCACATGGCTACACCTTC. The chain uses TRBV28 and TRBJ1-2, with D uncertain. Trimming took off 4 bases at V and 6 bases at J, with 18 bases between the two ends. The germline CDR1 and CDR2 sequences are MDHEN and SYDVKM. The CDR3 is made up of 15 amino acids.

The rearrangement links TRBV5-6 to TRBJ1-6; D not certain. Per germline, CDR1 SGHDT and CDR2 YYEEEE. Trimming took off 0 bases at V and 9 bases at J, with 13 bases between the two ends. The CDR3 has 15 residues. This CDR3 is CASSLGQTHSSPLHF. The CDR3 region has the DNA TGTGCCAGCAGCTTGGGGCAGACTCATAGTTCACCCCTCCACTTT.

This clone was seen a few times. The V and J genes are TRBV29-1 and TRBJ2-3; D possibly matches TRBD1 or TRBD2 (5 bases each). Germline V gives CDR1 SQVTM, CDR2 ANQGSEA. CDR3 length equals 13 residues. CDR3 DNA: TGCACCTCTCGGAGCTGGGGGTTTGATACGCAGTATTTT. Its protein product is CTSRSWGFDTQYF.

This clone was picked up a small number of times. The rearrangement links TRBV29-1 to TRBJ2-1; D gene unclear. The CDR3 contains 14 residues. The germline CDR1 and CDR2 sequences are SQVTM and ANQGSEA. Trimming pared 7 bases from V and 0 bases from J, leaving 13 bases between. Here the CDR3 DNA reads TGCAGCGCCTACTCCATCCTCTCCTACAATGAGCAGTTCTTC. It encodes CSAYSILSYNEQFF.

The gene calls are TRBV20-1 and TRBJ2-1; D is perhaps TRBD1 or TRBD2 (5 bases each). This CDR3 spans 8 amino acids. In germline, CDR1 is DFQATT, CDR2 SNEGSKA (reference sequence). This chain's CDR3 is CRSMGEFF. CDR3 coding DNA: TGCAGGTCGATGGGGGAGTTCTTC.

This clone was seen more than once but under ten times. V and J are TRBV25-1 and TRBJ1-5, with a possible D match to TRBD1 (5 bases). Deletions cut 3 bases from V and 3 bases from J, with 9 bases between. CDR1 is MGHDK and CDR2 is SYGVNS in the germline V gene. CDR3 size: 14 residues. In nucleotides, the CDR3 is TGTGCCAGCAGTGATCGGGGCCACAATCAGCCCCAGCATTTT. Its translation: CASSDRGHNQPQHF.